These 26 T cell receptor beta chains originate from one sample sequenced in a study of blood T cell repertoires in COVID-19. Libraries were prepared by immunoSEQ multiplex PCR; TCRdb keeps only in-frame clonotypes and omits some of them. The profile shows fewer than 250,000 clones, around 86% of them singletons. Sequencing was performed on peripheral blood. These TCRs come from a man aged 60 to 69 with acute or convalescent COVID-19.

The CDR3 reads CASSIDLGLAGGTGQFF. The CDR3 nucleotides read TGTGCCAGTAGTATAGATCTCGGGCTAGCGGGGGGGACTGGGCAGTTCTTC. The rearrangement uses TRBV19 and TRBJ2-1, with TRBD2 identical over 12 bases. Germline CDR1 LNHDA, CDR2 SQIVND (reference sequence). Trimming at V came to 0 bases and at J to 12 bases, leaving 12 bases not matched to a gene. The CDR3 spans 17 residues.

The genes are TRBV4-1 and TRBJ2-5; 7 nucleotides line up with TRBD1. Germline CDR1 and CDR2: MGHRA and YSYEKL. The CDR3 has 14 residues. Trimming cost V 2 bases and J 7 bases; bases outside gene matches: 7. The CDR3 sequence is CASSQRGPPGTQYF. The CDR3 bases are TGCGCCAGCAGCCAAAGGGGGCCACCGGGGACCCAGTACTTC.

The J gene is TRBJ1-5, the V gene TRBV27; a weak D match, TRBD1 (6 bases). Looked up from germline, CDR1 is MNHEY and CDR2 is SMNVEV (reference sequence). The V and J ends lost 6 bases and 9 bases respectively, with 18 bases between them. CDR3 length: 14 residues. Here the CDR3 reads CASREGQLRGPQHF. The DNA of the CDR3 is TGTGCCAGCAGAGAAGGACAGCTCCGCGGGCCCCAGCATTTT.

This clone has more than one count but fewer than ten. The chain uses TRBV7-8 and TRBJ1-5; the match to TRBD1 covers 8 bases. This CDR3 is built from 18 residues. Trimming at V came to 7 bases and at J to 1 base, leaving 15 bases not matched to a gene. Germline values: CDR1 SGHVS, CDR2 FQNEAQ. The DNA of the CDR3 is TGTGCCAGCATGATCGTCGGGGCAGGGGGCACAAGCAATCAGCCCCAGCATTTT. Translated, it gives CASMIVGAGGTSNQPQHF.

The chain links TRBV5-1 to TRBJ1-6; the match to TRBD1 covers 7 bases. The CDR3 is 15 residues long. Germline CDR1 SGHRS, CDR2 YFSETQ. J lost 4 bases, V lost 1 base, and 2 bases had no gene match. CDR3 protein: CASSLLQGYNSPLHF. The DNA of the CDR3 is TGCGCCAGCAGCTTGCTACAGGGGTATAATTCACCCCTCCACTTT.

This chain uses TRBV2 with TRBJ1-3; the D gene is possibly TRBD1 (5 bases). Germline V lookup: CDR1 SNHLY, CDR2 FYNNEI. This CDR3 is built from 14 residues. V lost 0 bases to trimming and J lost 4 bases, with 7 bases between them. CDR3 amino acids: CASSEARQGNTIYF. The DNA of the CDR3 is TGTGCCAGCAGTGAAGCGCGACAGGGAAACACCATATATTTT.

The chain employs TRBV7-9 and TRBJ2-2, with D possibly being TRBD2 (6 bases). CDR1 is SEHNR and CDR2 is FQNEAQ in the germline V gene (reference sequence). The CDR3 runs 13 residues. The V and J ends lost 3 bases and 7 bases respectively, with 9 bases between them. The CDR3 loop reads CASSFRRGGELFF. The CDR3, as DNA: TGTGCCAGCAGCTTTAGGCGGGGCGGGGAGCTGTTTTTT.

The rearrangement joins TRBV27 to TRBJ2-3; D not certain. Between the trimmed V and J ends, which lost 4 bases and 9 bases, there was a span of 11 bases. The germline V gene has CDR1 MNHEY and CDR2 SMNVEV (reference sequence). This CDR3 is 12 amino acids long. The CDR3 region has the DNA TGTGCCAGCAGTTCACCCCGGAGCACGCAGTATTTT. Encoded protein: CASSSPRSTQYF.

The chain links TRBV5-8 to TRBJ1-1, with D unclear. Germline lookup yields CDR1 SGHTS and CDR2 YDEGEE. The CDR3 has 13 amino acids. Trimming shortened V by 2 bases and J by 1 base, and 6 bases separated the two germline ends. The CDR3 DNA reads TGTGCCAGCAGCTTAGCGAGGAACACTGAAGCTTTCTTT. Protein: CASSLARNTEAFF.

V usage is TRBV19 and J usage is TRBJ2-3; possibly TRBD1 for D (5 bases). The V gene lost 2 bases and the J gene lost 0 bases, with 9 bases spanning the gap. CDR1 is LNHDA, CDR2 SQIVND, per germline (reference sequence). The CDR3 consists of 15 residues. The CDR3 reads CASSITSGSTDTQYF. CDR3 DNA sequence: TGTGCCAGTAGTATAACGTCAGGGAGCACAGATACGCAGTATTTT.

V usage is TRBV5-4 and J usage is TRBJ2-5; 10 bases agree with TRBD2. The germline CDR1 and CDR2 sequences are SGHNT and YYREEE (reference sequence). Trimming took 4 bases from V and 4 from J; bases not matched to a gene: 7. CDR3 length: 15 residues. CDR3 residues: CASSPELAGAETQYF. The CDR3 coding sequence is TGTGCCAGCAGCCCCGAGCTAGCGGGGGCAGAGACCCAGTACTTC.

The V call is TRBV3-1 (or the pseudogene TRBV3-2), the J call TRBJ1-4, with 7 bases lining up with TRBD1. Germline V CDR1 and CDR2: LGHDT, YNNKEL (reference sequence). The CDR3 has 15 amino acids. Germline trimming cut 3 bases from V and 7 bases from J; bases unmatched to any gene: 8. The CDR3 reads CASSQYRGVSEKLFF. CDR3 bases: TGTGCCAGCAGCCAGTACAGGGGCGTTAGTGAAAAACTGTTTTTT.

This clone came up a few times. The chain recombines TRBV5-1 with TRBJ2-1; maybe TRBD2 (7 bases). Per the germline V gene, CDR1 is SGHRS and CDR2 is YFSETQ. The V end was cut by 4 bases, the J end by 5 bases, with 16 bases between. The length of the CDR3 is 15 residues. This CDR3 is CASSRLRGGHNEQFF. CDR3 bases: TGCGCCAGCAGCCGACTTCGCGGGGGCCACAATGAGCAGTTCTTC.

The V gene is TRBV21-1, the J gene TRBJ2-5; the DNA was not used to check the table's D call, TRBD2. TRBV21-1 is reported as a pseudogene. This CDR3 region has 15 residues. The CDR3, as DNA: TGTGCCAGCAAGGACGGGGGTGGACTAGCAGAGACCCAGTACTTC. Encoded protein: CASKDGGGLAETQYF.

The CDR3 coding sequence is TGTGCCAGCTCACCTAATCGGGGGGATACAGATACGCAGTATTTT. This gives the protein CASSPNRGDTDTQYF. V gene TRBV18 combines with J gene TRBJ2-3; 7 bases fit TRBD2. CDR3 size: 15 residues. The V gene end was trimmed by 3 bases and the J gene end by 3 bases; junction bases not matched to a gene: 6. Germline V gene sequence: CDR1 KGHSH, CDR2 LQKENI.

This clone was observed a handful of times. The rearrangement links TRBV5-8 to TRBJ1-4; 8 bases map to TRBD1. Germline V gene sequence: CDR1 SGHTS, CDR2 YDEGEE. Unmatched junction bases numbered 5, after V lost 3 bases and J lost 4 bases. The CDR3 length is 15 residues. Here the CDR3 reads CASSWTGSHNEKLFF. The CDR3 DNA follows: TGTGCCAGCAGCTGGACAGGGTCCCATAATGAAAAACTGTTTTTT.

The CDR3: CASSSQERLEYEQYF. CDR3 DNA sequence: TGTGCCAGCAGTTCCCAAGAGCGTCTTGAATACGAGCAGTACTTC. The V call is TRBV5-4, the J call TRBJ2-7; D is uncertain. CDR1 is SGHNT and CDR2 is YYREEE in the germline V gene (reference sequence). This CDR3 is 15 amino acids long. The V and J ends lost 5 bases and 4 bases respectively, with 19 bases between them.

The chain joins TRBV6-5 to TRBJ2-3; D possibly corresponds to TRBD1 (6 bases). V was pared by 7 bases and J by 1 base, with 12 bases between. In germline, CDR1 is MNHEY, CDR2 SVGAGI. The CDR3 loop spans 14 amino acids. The CDR3: CASTGQPGTDTQYF. DNA for the CDR3: TGTGCCAGCACCGGACAGCCGGGCACAGATACGCAGTATTTT.

The genes are TRBV7-8 and TRBJ2-3, with TRBD2 matching over 13 bases. This CDR3 is 16 amino acids long. V gave up 4 bases and J gave up 9 bases; unmatched junction bases: 10. Looked up from germline, CDR1 is SGHVS and CDR2 is FQNEAQ. The CDR3 spells CASSSGLAGLQITQYF. CDR3 in DNA: TGTGCCAGCAGCTCGGGACTAGCGGGGCTACAGATAACGCAGTATTTT.

Turning to this clone: At one end the junction does not follow the germline gene, possibly because of a read error. V gene TRBV13 combines with J gene TRBJ2-1, with 7 bases fitting TRBD1. This CDR3 is built from 13 residues. The germline CDR1 and CDR2 sequences are PRHDT and FYEKMQ (reference sequence). As DNA, the CDR3 is TGTGCCAGCAGCTTAAATAACAGGGGCCCAACCGTCTTC. Protein sequence: CASSLNNRGPTVF. The full variable domain, with the rest looked up from reference TRBV13 and TRBJ2-1, is AAGVIQSPRHLIKEKRETATLKCYPIPRHDTVYWYQQGPGQDPQFLISFYEKMQSDKGSIPDRFSAQQFSDYHSELNMSSLELGDSALYFCASSLNNRGPTVFGPGTRLTVL.

This clone appeared once. The rearrangement links TRBV19 to TRBJ1-2; perhaps TRBD1 as D (6 bases). Germline V gene sequence: CDR1 LNHDA, CDR2 SQIVND (reference sequence). The CDR3 has 17 amino acids. Deletions cut 6 bases from V and 4 bases from J, with 24 bases between. CDR3 bases: TGTGCCAGTAGCCTATCAGGGGTCAGGGGTTACGTCTATGGCTACACCTTC. Protein: CASSLSGVRGYVYGYTF.

V is TRBV27 and J is TRBJ1-5; 9 positions agree with TRBD1. The CDR3 is 14 amino acids. V shed 7 bases and J 6 bases; nucleotides not matched to a gene: 7. CDR1 is MNHEY, CDR2 SMNVEV, per germline (reference sequence). The CDR3 DNA follows: TGTGCCAGCAAACAACAGGGGGCGGCTCAGCCCCAGCATTTT. Amino acids: CASKQQGAAQPQHF.

The J gene is TRBJ1-2, the V gene TRBV27; maybe TRBD1 (6 bases). The V end was cut by 8 bases, the J end by 0 bases, with 16 bases between. The CDR3 is made up of 15 amino acids. Germline-derived CDR1 and CDR2 are MNHEY and SMNVEV (reference sequence). CDR3 in amino acids: CASGLTGSSNYGYTF. The CDR3 bases are TGTGCCAGCGGGCTAACAGGGTCCTCTAACTATGGCTACACCTTC.

The chain combines TRBV11-2 with TRBJ2-5; 10 bases align to TRBD1. There are 18 residues in the CDR3. Unmatched junction bases numbered 13, after V lost 1 base and J lost 5 bases. Per germline, CDR1 SGHAT and CDR2 FQNNGV. The CDR3 sequence: CASSLAIPGQGRRETQYF. The CDR3 DNA sequence: TGTGCCAGCAGCTTAGCGATCCCGGGACAGGGGCGCCGGGAGACCCAGTACTTC.

The CDR3 here is CASSLAGGVEQYF. In DNA form, the CDR3 reads TGTGCCAGCAGTTTAGCGGGGGGGGTCGAGCAGTACTTC. The rearrangement links TRBV12-3 or TRBV12-4 to TRBJ2-7, with TRBD2 identical over 7 bases. V lost 0 bases, J lost 6 bases, and 2 bases stayed unmatched. CDR3 size: 13 residues.

The chain employs TRBV7-2 and TRBJ1-2; TRBD1 matches at 8 bases. The V gene end was trimmed by 1 base and the J gene end by 10 bases; junction bases not matched to a gene: 11. Germline V CDR1 and CDR2: SGHTA, FQGNSA. The CDR3 has 15 amino acids. The CDR3 loop is CASSLDFGGQVHYTF. Here the CDR3 DNA reads TGTGCCAGCAGCTTAGATTTCGGGGGACAGGTGCACTACACCTTC.